This TCR beta chain stems from a study of shared clonotypes between healthy human individuals. At the level of the study: Each donor contributed plates that comprised three CD4 naive, three CD4 memory, two CD8 naive and one CD8 memory.

The input for sorted-subset replicate PCRs was approximately 210 ng DNA, around 30,000 T cell genomes. Method: immunoSEQ multiplex PCR; TCRdb's copy keeps in-frame clones and lacks some. Among 2 million to 2.5 million clones, about nine tenths were seen once, and the ten largest hold around 0.35%. The germline CDR1 and CDR2 sequences are SGHNT and YYREEE (reference sequence). CDR3 size: 12 residues. The germline V and J ends were trimmed by 0 bases and 7 bases, with 7 bases remaining between them. There were only Caucasian adults among the donors, and all lived in Nashville, Tennessee. In the CD4+ fraction, cells were divided into CD45RA+ naive and CD45RA-negative memory subsets.

The TCR originated in a man in his late teens or twenties in good health. Some clones in this sample may be carry-over from other donors' samples. This chain links TRBV5-4 with TRBJ1-1; perhaps TRBD1 as D (5 bases). The sequenced sample was naive CD4+ T cells from PBMCs. Noted subset: CD45RA+ positively selected. The CDR3 sequence: CASSLGQGEAFF. The CDR3 DNA reads as TGTGCCAGCAGCTTGGGGCAGGGTGAAGCTTTCTTT.